This T cell receptor beta chain originates from a study of cytomegalovirus exposure and HLA in healthy donors (TCRdb year 2017). For context, the study as a whole: An earlier analysis of approximately 550 of the donors reported 276 Gb of sequence data and around 120 million unique TCR beta sequences from approximately 180 million T cells. The T cell repertoires of under 750 subjects were profiled by immunosequencing and related to cytomegalovirus serostatus. Typing coverage varied by locus: roughly 620-630 donors for A, B, C, DRB1 and DQB1; 500 to 550 for DQA1; nearly 610 for DPA1; under 490 for DPB1. To predict cytomegalovirus infection status, the study brought together high-throughput TCR immunosequencing, statistical association of individual TCRs with disease status, and machine learning. The aim of the study was to test whether cataloging public T cell receptors could identify signatures of past pathogen exposure. Rather than using new phenotypic data, the later analysis identified candidate immune exposures from TCR beta sequences and from how often those sequences occurred across donors. Roughly 300 gigabases of sequencing data and 78 million or so unique TCR sequences were included in an early release covering 550 to 650 HLA-typed donors. Alongside the repertoire data, information on donor age, sex, ethnicity and CMV serostatus was compiled. A later genetic analysis took genome-wide SNP genotypes for about 55% of the roughly 670 donors and used that subset as a discovery cohort. Of the approximately 400 genotyped donors, 81% were placed in the genetic ancestry cluster associated with self-reported Caucasian donors. A later analysis re-examined previously published TCR beta repertoires from about 700 donors and added high-resolution HLA genotyping to investigate patterns of TCR occurrence. To decide whether each TCR beta V gene segment behaved as functional or pseudogenic, an earlier analysis of some 600 of the donors relied on high-throughput TCR beta sequencing. Among around 400 genotyped donors of the cohort, an average of around 250,000 unique TCR beta nucleotide sequences was sequenced per donor, of which 15% to 20% were non-productive. A few DR-DQ haplotypes were handled as single units for association and clustering because linkage in the cohort was strong. HLA typing included class I and class II loci at four-digit resolution. Besides the first cohort of approximately 670 subjects, a separate validation cohort made up of 120 different subjects was used. All discovery cohort repertoires had been generated using a single sequencing platform.

The cohort was made up of 650 to 700 healthy bone marrow donors. Cohort members were all nominally healthy when sampled, although unrecorded immune exposures were likely present. The donor was CMV seronegative and was included in the group of about 350 seronegative cohort members. A peripheral blood sample was provided by each donor, and peripheral blood mononuclear cells were used for TCR beta sequencing. The Qiagen DNeasy Blood Extraction Kit was used to extract genomic DNA from the blood cell samples. The library was generated by the immunoSEQ multiplex PCR assay. For the multiplex PCR, a mixture combining 60 forward primers for TCR Vbeta segments and 13 reverse primers for TCR Jbeta segments was used. A multiplex PCR assay on genomic DNA amplified the CDR3 region of rearranged TCR beta genes. Amplified TCR beta libraries were sequenced as 87-base-pair reads on the Illumina HiSeq System. On the authors' methods: Across the 666 repertoires, a later analysis counted about 81 million unique TCR beta chains, 9.5 million to 12 million of which were shared by at least two donors. A nearest-neighbor algorithm error-corrected the raw reads and collapsed the reads into unique sequences, merging closely related sequences to remove PCR and sequencing errors. Alignment of CDR3 sequences to IMGT reference sequences was used to assign V, D and J gene segments. For a sequence to be retained, at least a six-nucleotide match to both a V gene segment and a J gene segment was required. A rearrangement counted as productive if the CDR3 had no stop codons and remained in frame with V and J, and every other rearrangement counted as non-productive. CDR3 was defined by IMGT convention, running from the second conserved V-encoded cysteine to the conserved J-encoded phenylalanine. The earlier analysis of about 590 of the donors excluded sequences that lacked an unambiguous match to a single V gene segment. An earlier analysis of over 450 of the donors classified V segments as functional when productive rearrangements were above 56.7% and as segregating when the standard deviation between donors was above 5%. To diagnose cytomegalovirus status from the catalog of TCR beta chain sequences, a statistical classification framework was built. In a later analysis, V and J genes were assigned by comparing TCR nucleotide sequences against IMGT/GENE-DB human TR gene sequences. In a later analysis, CDR3 sequences and most-parsimonious VDJ recombination scenarios were assigned using the TCRdist pipeline. In a later analysis, each TCR beta chain was defined by its CDR3 amino acid sequence together with its V-gene family, and reads lacking a unique V-gene family were excluded. A later analysis removed 592 highly shared, low-generation-probability nucleotide sequences to deal with suspected cross-contamination and a sequencing artifact. In a later analysis, a clonal expansion index was calculated for each public chain from normalized within-repertoire ranks of inferred template counts. Generation probabilities in a later analysis came from a VDJ recombination model fitted to out-of-frame rearrangements, and those results were checked against IGoR. Hypergeometric tests were used in a later analysis to score TCR-TCR, TCR-HLA and TCR-CMV co-occurrence, with a repertoire-size bias correction applied to the TCR pairs. A later analysis estimated false discovery rates by permuting HLA or CMV assignments 20 times. In a later analysis, co-occurring TCRs were grouped using DBSCAN, and TCRdist sequence similarity was added for clustering within HLA-allele-positive subsets. Co-occurrence clustering excluded repertoires with fewer than 30,000 or more than 120,000 public chains, plus five with anomalous nucleotide sharing. TCRdb obtained this table from immuneACCESS and retained in-frame rearrangements with V and J assigned. These tables miss some clones; where compared with another copy, unresolved V genes account for less than half of the shortfall, and the remainder is unexplained. The V and J calls and clone size were taken over from that table, and D and trimming were inferred from the DNA. This sample is represented by around 140,000 clones; roughly 80% of them were singletons. The ten largest clonotypes hold 1.6% of the sample.

Measured from the cysteine to the phenylalanine, the CDR3 is 15 residues long. Left in the record is the CDR3 DNA by itself, 45 bases read in frame from the first base. CDR1 and CDR2 are drawn from the germline V gene: SGHNT, YENEEA. V gives up 3 bases and J gives up 3 bases, and the segment between their germline ends measures 14 bases. What the authors observed across the whole study: In a later genetic analysis, a missense DCLRE1C variant was associated with V-gene and J-gene trimming of TCR beta chains, and the association was replicated in an independent cohort. In a later analysis, the rate of TCR association differed among HLA loci, with DRB1 alleles having the most associated TCRs and HLA-C alleles having the fewest. Immune exposure information for the cohort was limited to CMV serostatus. A further reported finding was that TCR beta sequences accurately predicted the HLA-A and HLA-B alleles for most subjects in the first cohort. Roughly uniform sequencing depth across donors was assumed in presence/absence analyses, although this assumption may not hold. Approximately 16 rarely observed V segments, including chromosome 9 orphons, were excluded from the earlier analysis of some 590 of the donors because counts were too low. In vitro tests confirmed that three of the cytomegalovirus-associated TCR beta chains recognize cytomegalovirus antigens. Because the 87-base-pair reads could not distinguish some IMGT-functional V segments, including TRBV6-2 and TRBV6-3, those segments were excluded. In a later analysis, some 18,000 TCR beta sequences were associated with specific HLA alleles at a false discovery rate of 0.05. Correlated functional status among segregating V segments might reflect linkage disequilibrium, but an unknown experimental factor could not be ruled out. In a later analysis, several top co-occurrence clusters were reported to appear linked to parvovirus B19, influenza, CMV and Epstein-Barr virus. Broadly in line with IMGT annotations, most TCR beta V segments showed up in productive rearrangements about 87% or about 30% of the time in an earlier analysis of 587 of the donors. In a later analysis, HLA-associated TCR beta chains showed more clonal expansion and lower generation probabilities than non-associated chains that were equally common. Only TCR beta chains were sequenced in this cohort, and the absence of alpha or paired-chain data limited detectable features. Most TCR sequences were observed very rarely across donors, whereas some public TCRs were present in many individuals. The classifier was reported to diagnose cytomegalovirus status with high specificity and sensitivity in both the original and validation cohorts. In a later analysis, most CMV-associated TCR beta chains were found to appear HLA-restricted, with HLA associations seemingly driven largely by CMV exposure. A cluster of highly shared sequence variants was judged likely to be a technical artifact of the sequencing pipeline. In a later genetic analysis, fewer N-insertions in productive TCRs were reported among donors in an Asian-associated ancestry cluster than the approximately 710-donor mean. Because some donors lacked HLA typing at each locus, the association tests relied only on the typed subset. The authors suggested that the approach could potentially be generalized to other disease states and immunological phenotypes. Strong co-occurrence of HLA alleles, especially DR and DQ, made assigning TCR associations to individual alleles difficult. The study gave a list of under 200 TCR beta chains associated with cytomegalovirus.

Remarks on this clone: It has no known antigen specificity. Base qualities are not provided; no much larger clone lies one nucleotide away.

Sequenced input: PBMCs. The receptor was isolated from a female donor in good health and CMV-seronegative. The rearrangement joined TRBV11-3 to TRBJ1-1, with TRBD1 tentatively as D gene (6 bases match). The CDR3 here reads CASSLTVQGYTEAFF. The DNA sequence is TGTGCCAGCAGCTTGACTGTACAGGGTTACACTGAAGCTTTCTTT.